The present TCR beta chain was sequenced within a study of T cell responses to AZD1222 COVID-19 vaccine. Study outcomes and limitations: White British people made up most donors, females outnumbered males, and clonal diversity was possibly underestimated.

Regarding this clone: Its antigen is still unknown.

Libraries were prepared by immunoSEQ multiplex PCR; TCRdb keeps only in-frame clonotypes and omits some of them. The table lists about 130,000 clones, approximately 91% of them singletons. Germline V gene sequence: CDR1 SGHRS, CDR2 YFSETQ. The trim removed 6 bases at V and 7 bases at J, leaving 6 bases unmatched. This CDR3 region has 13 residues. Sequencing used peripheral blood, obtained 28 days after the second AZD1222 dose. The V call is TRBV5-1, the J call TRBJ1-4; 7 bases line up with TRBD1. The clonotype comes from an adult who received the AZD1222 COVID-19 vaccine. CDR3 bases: TGCGCCAGCACGACAGGGCTAGGTGAAAAACTGTTTTTT. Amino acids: CASTTGLGEKLFF. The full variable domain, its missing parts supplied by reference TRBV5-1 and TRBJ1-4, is KAGVTQTPRYLIKTRGQQVTLSCSPISGHRSVSWYQQTPGQGLQFLFEYFSETQRNKGNFPGRFSGRQFSNSRSEMNVSTLELGDSALYLCASTTGLGEKLFFGSGTQLSVL.